This T cell receptor (beta chain) came from a study of control samples from healthy donors and cancer patients. TCRdb keeps only in-frame clones here, not all; method: immunoSEQ multiplex PCR. The table lists 100,000 or so clones, roughly nine tenths of them singletons. V dropped 2 bases and J dropped 3; count of bases not matched to a gene: 8. In germline, CDR1 is SGHTA, CDR2 FQGNSA. This CDR3 contains 16 residues. This chain links TRBV7-2 with TRBJ2-3; 7 bases fit TRBD2. The TCR comes from a woman between 50 and 59 years old in good health. The sample comprised blood. The CDR3 loop is CASSLLRGSATDTQYF. The CDR3 nucleotides are TGTGCCAGCAGCTTATTACGCGGGAGTGCGACAGATACGCAGTATTTT.